This T cell receptor beta chain came from a study of OX40 agonist ivuxolimab in advanced cancers. With 3 bases clipped from V and 11 bases from J, the junction kept 21 bases outside the gene matches. The germline CDR1 and CDR2 sequences are LNHDA and SQIVND (reference sequence). The CDR3 consists of 17 residues. Patients were ruled out by autoimmune disease history or systemic immunosuppression. The data were produced by immunoSEQ multiplex PCR, yet TCRdb's version contains in-frame clones alone and is incomplete. The sample lists 60,000 to 75,000 clones, roughly 80% occurring once. This chain links TRBV19 with TRBJ1-1; 7 positions agree with TRBD1. The source was CD4+ or CD8+ T cells sorted from blood, collected in a trial of the OX40 agonist ivuxolimab. The TCR was taken from an adult with an advanced solid tumor such as melanoma, head and neck, liver or kidney cancer. The CDR3 is CASSMSNRGSHVSRAFF. For the CDR3, the DNA is TGTGCCAGTAGTATGTCTAACAGGGGAAGCCACGTTTCAAGGGCTTTCTTT.